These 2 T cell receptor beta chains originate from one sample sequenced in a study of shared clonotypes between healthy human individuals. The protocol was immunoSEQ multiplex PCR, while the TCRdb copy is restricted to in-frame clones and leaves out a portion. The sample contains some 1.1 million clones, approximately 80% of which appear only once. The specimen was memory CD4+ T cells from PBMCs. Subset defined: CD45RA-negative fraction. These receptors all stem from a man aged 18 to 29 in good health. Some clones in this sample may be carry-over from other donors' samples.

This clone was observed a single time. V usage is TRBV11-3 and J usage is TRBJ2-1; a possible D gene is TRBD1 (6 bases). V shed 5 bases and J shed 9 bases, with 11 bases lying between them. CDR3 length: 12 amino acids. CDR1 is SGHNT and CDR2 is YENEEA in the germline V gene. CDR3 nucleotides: TGTGCCAGCAGCGCCAGGGGTGGTGAGCAGTTCTTC. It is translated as CASSARGGEQFF.

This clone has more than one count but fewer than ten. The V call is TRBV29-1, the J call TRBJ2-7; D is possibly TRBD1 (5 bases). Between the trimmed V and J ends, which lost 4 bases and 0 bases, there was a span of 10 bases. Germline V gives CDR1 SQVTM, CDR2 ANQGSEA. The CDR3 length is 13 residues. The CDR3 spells CSVATASSYEQYF. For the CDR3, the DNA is TGCAGCGTTGCGACAGCGAGCTCCTACGAGCAGTACTTC.